Listed here are 19 T cell receptor beta chains from one sample, sequenced in a study of blood T cell repertoires in COVID-19. Assay: immunoSEQ multiplex PCR; the TCRdb copy retains only in-frame clones and omits some. The sample lists 250,000 or so clones, 88% occurring once. The sequencing input was peripheral blood. These TCRs come from a woman aged 30 to 39 with acute or convalescent COVID-19.

The rearrangement links TRBV19 to TRBJ2-5, with 7 bases that match TRBD1. V shed 1 base, J shed 2 bases, and the junction held 7 bases outside the gene matches. The CDR3 consists of 16 residues. Germline CDR1 reads LNHDA; CDR2 reads SQIVND (reference sequence). CDR3 nucleotides: TGTGCCAGTAGTATAGGTTTGGGCAGGGGGCAAGAGACCCAGTACTTC. As protein: CASSIGLGRGQETQYF.

This clone was seen once. The chain joins TRBV7-2 to TRBJ2-7; possibly TRBD1 for D (5 bases). Germline V gives CDR1 SGHTA, CDR2 FQGNSA. Trimming took off 7 bases at V and 2 bases at J, with 12 bases between the two ends. The CDR3 consists of 13 residues. CDR3 in amino acids: CASKGPLTYEQYF. CDR3 nucleotides: TGTGCCAGCAAGGGGCCACTAACCTACGAGCAGTACTTC.

The chain links TRBV9 to TRBJ2-2; TRBD1 is a possible D gene (6 bases). The germline V gene has CDR1 SGDLS and CDR2 YYNGEE. V was trimmed by 3 bases and J by 6 bases, leaving 9 bases between them. CDR3 length equals 13 residues. The CDR3 DNA sequence: TGTGCCAGCAGCGCCTCAGGGGCCGGGGAGCTGTTTTTT. This codes for CASSASGAGELFF.

This clone has a count of ten or more. The chain couples TRBV30 to TRBJ1-6, with a possible D match to TRBD1 (5 bases). Trimming removed 1 base from V and 7 bases from J, with 14 bases in between. The length of the CDR3 is 15 residues. Germline assignment: CDR1 GTSNPN and CDR2 SVGIG (reference sequence). The CDR3 reads CAWSGRGTPNSPLHF. As DNA, the CDR3 is TGTGCCTGGAGTGGTCGGGGGACCCCGAATTCACCCCTCCACTTT. Full variable domain (rest looked up from reference TRBV30 and TRBJ1-6): SQTIHQWPATLVQPVGSPLSLECTVEGTSNPNLYWYRQAAGRGLQLLFYSVGIGQISSEVPQNLSASRPQDRQFILSSKKLLLSDSGFYLCAWSGRGTPNSPLHFGNGTRLTVT.

J is TRBJ1-2 and V is TRBV7-8; possibly TRBD1 for D (6 bases). This CDR3 region has 13 residues. From germline, CDR1 is SGHVS and CDR2 FQNEAQ. Trimming removed 1 base at V and 5 bases at J, with 8 bases between. Written as DNA, the CDR3 is TGTGCCAGCAGCTTAGAGGGGGTTTATGGCTACACCTTC. Translated, it gives CASSLEGVYGYTF.

This clone was observed a single time. The chain has TRBV15 and TRBJ1-5, with TRBD1 matching 7 bases. The V and J ends lost 1 base and 2 bases, in that order; junction bases with no gene match: 11. The V gene's germline CDR1 is LNHNV and CDR2 YYDKDF (reference sequence). This CDR3 has 18 residues. CDR3 sequence (DNA): TGTGCCACCAGCAGAGGATTTCAGGGGGGATTCGGCAATCAGCCCCAGCATTTT. Amino acids: CATSRGFQGGFGNQPQHF.

In its sample, this clone was seen once. The gene calls are TRBV28 and TRBJ1-1; 7 nucleotides line up with TRBD1. This CDR3 spans 13 amino acids. Unmatched junction bases numbered 2, after V lost 6 bases and J lost 1 base. Per germline, CDR1 MDHEN and CDR2 SYDVKM. The CDR3 coding sequence is TGTGCCAGCAGGGGGACAGCGAACACTGAAGCTTTCTTT. It specifies CASRGTANTEAFF.

This chain joins TRBV11-3 and TRBJ2-2; the D gene is possibly TRBD2 (6 bases). The germline gives CDR1 SGHNT, CDR2 YENEEA. This CDR3 has 14 residues. The V and J ends lost 2 bases and 5 bases respectively, with 9 bases between them. CDR3 DNA: TGTGCCAGCAGCTTATTGGAGGGGACCGGGGAGCTGTTTTTT. Its protein product is CASSLLEGTGELFF. Together with reference TRBV11-3 and TRBJ2-2, the CDR3 gives the full variable domain: EAGVVQSPRYKIIEKKQPVAFWCNPISGHNTLYWYLQNLGQGPELLIRYENEEAVDDSQLPKDRFSAERLKGVDSTLKIQPAELGDSAVYLCASSLLEGTGELFFGEGSRLTVL.

This clone was observed once. The genes are TRBV5-1 and TRBJ2-1, with TRBD1 as a possible D gene (6 bases). V lost 0 bases and J lost 0, with 10 bases in between. This CDR3 is built from 16 residues. The germline CDR1 and CDR2 sequences are SGHRS and YFSETQ. In DNA, the CDR3 is TGCGCCAGCAGCTTGGCCCAGGGGAGCTCCTACAATGAGCAGTTCTTC. It yields the protein CASSLAQGSSYNEQFF. Drawing the rest from reference TRBV5-1 and TRBJ2-1, the complete variable domain is KAGVTQTPRYLIKTRGQQVTLSCSPISGHRSVSWYQQTPGQGLQFLFEYFSETQRNKGNFPGRFSGRQFSNSRSEMNVSTLELGDSALYLCASSLAQGSSYNEQFFGPGTRLTVL.

The CDR3 nucleotides read TGTGCCAGCACCAAAAGCGAGGGATGGAACTATGGCTACACCTTC. This sequence encodes CASTKSEGWNYGYTF. This chain joins TRBV3-1 (or the pseudogene TRBV3-2) and TRBJ1-2; unclear D gene. V lost 7 bases and J lost 2, with 17 bases in between. Germline V gives CDR1 LGHDT, CDR2 YNNKEL (reference sequence). The CDR3 sequence is 15 residues long.

The rearrangement joins TRBV11-3 to TRBJ2-3, with D possibly being TRBD1 (7 bases). V was shortened by 5 bases and J by 0 bases, with 15 bases between the two germline ends. This CDR3 has 16 amino acids. CDR1 and CDR2 from the germline V gene are SGHNT and YENEEA. This CDR3 is CASSRGTEPSTDTQYF. Written as DNA, the CDR3 is TGTGCCAGCAGCCGCGGGACAGAGCCTAGCACAGATACGCAGTATTTT.

The rearrangement uses TRBV29-1 and TRBJ2-1; TRBD1 is a possible D gene (6 bases). Germline CDR1 and CDR2: SQVTM and ANQGSEA. CDR3 size: 15 residues. Trimming shortened V by 6 bases and J by 0 bases, and 15 bases separated the two germline ends. In DNA form, the CDR3 reads TGCAGCGTAAAGAAAACAGGGAGCTCCTACAATGAGCAGTTCTTC. It codes for CSVKKTGSSYNEQFF.

V and J are TRBV6-2 or TRBV6-3 and TRBJ2-7; 10 bases map to TRBD2. The trim removed 2 bases at V and 4 bases at J, leaving 5 bases unmatched. The V gene's germline CDR1 is MNHEY and CDR2 SVGEGT. CDR3 length equals 15 residues. CDR3: CASSYPLAGAYEQYF. The CDR3 nucleotides read TGTGCCAGCAGTTACCCCCTAGCGGGAGCTTACGAGCAGTACTTC.

This sequence joins TRBV27 and TRBJ1-5; the D gene is possibly TRBD1 (6 bases). V was pared by 2 bases and J by 5 bases, with 10 bases between. Looked up from germline, CDR1 is MNHEY and CDR2 is SMNVEV (reference sequence). This CDR3 has 14 amino acids. CDR3 sequence (DNA): TGTGCCAGCAGTTTAACAGGGTTGGATCAGCCCCAGCATTTT. Protein product: CASSLTGLDQPQHF.

V is TRBV28 and J is TRBJ1-5; maybe TRBD1 (5 bases). Trimming pared 6 bases from V and 3 bases from J, leaving 21 bases between. The CDR3 has 17 amino acids. Germline lookup yields CDR1 MDHEN and CDR2 SYDVKM. Here the CDR3 reads CASRIDAFQGTNQPQHF. CDR3 in DNA: TGTGCCAGCAGGATCGACGCCTTCCAGGGAACCAATCAGCCCCAGCATTTT.

The chain joins TRBV27 to TRBJ2-7; D unclear. The germline V and J ends were trimmed by 5 bases and 4 bases, with 9 bases remaining between them. This CDR3 spans 12 amino acids. In germline, CDR1 is MNHEY, CDR2 SMNVEV (reference sequence). The CDR3 DNA reads as TGTGCCAGCAGTCATACAGAGTACGAGCAGTACTTC. It is translated as CASSHTEYEQYF.

The chain links TRBV5-6 to TRBJ1-1; D call uncertain. Germline V CDR1 and CDR2: SGHDT, YYEEEE. The V and J ends lost 2 bases and 2 bases respectively, with 7 bases between them. The CDR3 contains 13 residues. The DNA for the CDR3 is TGTGCCAGCAGCTTCGGTTACAACACTGAAGCTTTCTTT. As protein: CASSFGYNTEAFF.

The chain's CDR3 is CASSGTPSSYNSPLHF. The CDR3 nucleotides read TGTGCCAGTAGTGGGACACCGAGCTCCTATAATTCACCCCTCCACTTT. The chain employs TRBV19 and TRBJ1-6; D possibly corresponds to TRBD1 (6 bases). With 5 bases removed from V and 0 bases from J, the gap between germline ends came to 11 bases. CDR1 is LNHDA and CDR2 is SQIVND in the germline V gene (reference sequence). CDR3 length: 16 amino acids.

The gene calls are TRBV9 and TRBJ2-1; 11 nucleotides line up with TRBD2. V dropped 1 base and J dropped 7; count of bases not matched to a gene: 4. The V gene's germline CDR1 is SGDLS and CDR2 YYNGEE. The CDR3 is 15 amino acids. CDR3: CASSVIAGGPNEQFF. The DNA of the CDR3 is TGTGCCAGCAGCGTAATAGCGGGAGGGCCGAATGAGCAGTTCTTC.